This T cell receptor beta chain was captured by sequencing in a study of chemoradiotherapy in HPV16-positive cancers. Across the whole study: Two HPV16-positive patients' cells yielded candidate HPV-specific clones and common motifs.

Regarding this clone: The antigen remains unidentified.

Repertoires were sampled repeatedly during chemoradiotherapy. Study results and caveats: Candidate HPV-specific clones and E7-related TCR motifs grew in tumor during treatment.

The germline V and J ends were trimmed by 3 bases and 4 bases, with 10 bases remaining between them. This CDR3 has 13 amino acids. Germline-derived CDR1 and CDR2 are SGHDT and YYEEEE. Using immunoSEQ multiplex PCR, the repertoire was profiled, and TCRdb retains in-frame clones only, with some absent. This repertoire shows tens of thousands of clones, about four fifths found once; its top ten account for around 5.5%. The chain uses TRBV5-6 and TRBJ1-1; TRBD1 is a possible D gene (5 bases). Specimen: blood, collected from a patient who underwent chemoradiotherapy. This clonotype was sampled from a human donor with HPV-associated anogenital cancer. CDR3 DNA: TGTGCCAGCAGCTGGAGTGGGGGCACTGAAGCTTTCTTT. Its translation is CASSWSGGTEAFF.